This TCR beta chain was retrieved from a study of blood T cell repertoires in COVID-19. The CDR3 extends over 16 amino acids. Unmatched junction bases numbered 8, after V lost 4 bases and J lost 1 base. Germline lookup yields CDR1 SQVTM and CDR2 ANQGSEA. Sequencing used immunoSEQ multiplex PCR; TCRdb keeps in-frame clones, though not all of them. The table has 170,000 or so clones, about 86% seen once. This sequence joins TRBV29-1 and TRBJ2-3; 10 positions match TRBD1. The clonotype originates from a man aged 50-59 years with active or convalescent COVID-19. Source material: peripheral blood. The CDR3 DNA reads as TGCAGCGTTGTCCCTTCGACAGGGGGCGGCACAGATACGCAGTATTTT. This codes for CSVVPSTGGGTDTQYF.